This is a list of T cell receptor beta chains from one sample in a study of Ad26.COV2.S vaccination and SARS-CoV-2 variants. Produced via immunoSEQ multiplex PCR; TCRdb's table is partial and in-frame only. The data hold fewer than 400,000 clones, with about nine tenths observed a single time. Sequencing used peripheral blood, obtained in a trial of Ad26.COV2.S vaccine versus placebo. The receptors originated from a person between 18 and 60 years old who received the Ad26.COV2.S COVID-19 vaccine or a placebo. The CDR3 runs from the conserved cysteine through the conserved F or W. Fields, in order: D gene, clone size, J gene, V gene, CDR3 protein, CDR3 DNA. The D gene is left open where the match is weak. The size entry is marked missing in some rows and otherwise reads once, few, many or a size class.

>.|many|TRBJ2-7|TRBV7-2
CASSSRRDSYEQYF
TGTGCCAGCAGCTCACGGAGGGACAGCTACGAGCAGTACTTC
>TRBD1|.|TRBJ2-3|TRBV18
CASSQPDRGTDTQYF
TGTGCCAGCTCACAACCGGACAGGGGAACAGATACGCAGTATTTT
>.|.|TRBJ2-5|TRBV3-1/TRBV3-2
CASSQEGPETQYF
TGTGCCAGCAGCCAAGAAGGTCCCGAGACCCAGTACTTC
>.|.|TRBJ2-7|TRBV7-2
CASSSGAPYEQYF
TGTGCCAGCAGCTCCGGGGCCCCCTACGAGCAGTACTTC
>TRBD2|few|TRBJ2-7|TRBV28
CASSLNLGLALYEQYF
TGTGCCAGCAGTTTAAATTTAGGACTAGCCCTCTACGAGCAGTACTTC
>TRBD2|.|TRBJ2-1|TRBV7-9
CASSHPLLAGRTYNEQFF
TGTGCCAGCAGCCACCCCCTCTTAGCGGGAAGGACCTACAATGAGCAGTTCTTC
>.|.|TRBJ2-3|TRBV4-1
CASSQGDSSMAASTDTQYF
TGCGCCAGCAGCCAAGGTGATAGCTCGATGGCCGCTAGCACAGATACGCAGTATTTT
>.|once|TRBJ2-5|TRBV7-2
CASSPPSETQYF
TGTGCCAGCAGCCCACCGTCGGAGACCCAGTACTTC
>TRBD2|.|TRBJ2-3|TRBV5-4
CASSRAGTSGDTQYF
TGTGCCAGCAGCCGCGCCGGGACTAGCGGAGATACGCAGTATTTT
>.|.|TRBJ2-1|TRBV28
CASSDTGSPRYNEQFF
TGTGCCAGCAGCGATACAGGGTCCCCTAGATACAATGAGCAGTTCTTC
>.|once|TRBJ1-1|TRBV10-2
CASSESGRGAEAFF
TGCGCCAGCAGTGAGTCGGGCAGGGGCGCTGAAGCTTTCTTT